The clone carrying this TCR beta chain was counted a single time. Its antigen is still unknown. The record originates from a study of cytomegalovirus exposure and HLA in healthy donors. Study-wide context: A prior study identified 117 million unique TCR beta sequences from about 179 million T cells.

Study findings and constraints: A later analysis found common viral pathogens apparently linked to several of the most significant clusters. Most TCR sequences were seen very rarely across donors, but some public TCRs occurred in many.

The PCR was carried out with 60 Vbeta primers and 13 Jbeta primers. The repertoire was sequenced with immunoSEQ multiplex PCR; TCRdb's copy has only in-frame clones and lacks some. In the table there are over 110,000 clones, about 80% of which are singletons. The CDR3 has 15 amino acids. Per the germline V gene, CDR1 is SGHNT and CDR2 is YYREEE (reference sequence). V shed 4 bases and J 4 bases; nucleotides not matched to a gene: 7. The TCR sequence derives from a female donor in good health and CMV-seronegative. This chain joins TRBV5-4 and TRBJ2-1; 8 bases agree with TRBD2. The sequenced material came from PBMCs. The CDR3 DNA reads as TGTGCCAGCAGCCCGGGACTAGTTTCATACAATGAGCAGTTCTTC. Its protein is CASSPGLVSYNEQFF.